This T cell receptor beta chain was obtained from a study of neurological immune-mediated disorders. Of note for this clonotype: A much larger clone differs from this one at a single base, so this may be a read error.

The germline gives CDR1 MDHEN, CDR2 SYDVKM. CDR3 size: 15 residues. V was cut by 2 bases and J by 9 bases, with 19 bases left in between. TCRdb re-derived calls from the 5' RACE reads in MiXCR, one entry per CDR3 protein. The profile covers about 79,000 distinct CDR3 sequences, with 13% to 15% appearing a single time and 6.5% to 8% taken by the ten largest. The sample was PBMCs. V gene TRBV28 combines with J gene TRBJ1-2, with D hard to call. This receptor was taken from a woman in her 50s in good health. The CDR3 region has the DNA TGTGCCAGCAGTTTAAACCCCATTTCTAGGGATAGCTACACCTTC. Its protein product is CASSLNPISRDSYTF.